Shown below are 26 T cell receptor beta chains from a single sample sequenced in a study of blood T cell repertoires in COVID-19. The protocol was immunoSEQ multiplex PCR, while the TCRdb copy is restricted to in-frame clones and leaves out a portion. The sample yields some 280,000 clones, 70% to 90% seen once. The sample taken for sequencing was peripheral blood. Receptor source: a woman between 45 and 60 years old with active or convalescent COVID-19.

In DNA, the CDR3 is TGTGCCAGCAGAAGACAGCTCGATAATTCACCCCTCCACTTT. Protein product: CASRRQLDNSPLHF. This rearrangement joins TRBV6-5 to TRBJ1-6; D is possibly TRBD1 (5 bases). V was pared by 6 bases and J by 5 bases, with 11 bases between. The CDR3 runs 14 residues. Germline CDR1 and CDR2: MNHEY and SVGAGI.

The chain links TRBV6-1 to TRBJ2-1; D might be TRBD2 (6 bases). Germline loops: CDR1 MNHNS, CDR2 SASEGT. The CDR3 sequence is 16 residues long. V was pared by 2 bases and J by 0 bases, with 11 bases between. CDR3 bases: TGTGCCAGCAGTGAACTAGCGCCCTACTCCTACAATGAGCAGTTCTTC. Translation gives CASSELAPYSYNEQFF.

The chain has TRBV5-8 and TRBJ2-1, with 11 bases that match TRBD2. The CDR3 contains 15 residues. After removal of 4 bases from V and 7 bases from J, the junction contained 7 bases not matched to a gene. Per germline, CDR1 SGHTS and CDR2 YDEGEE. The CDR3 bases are TGTGCCAGCAGCGCTAGCGGGAGGCCCTGGAATGAGCAGTTCTTC. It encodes CASSASGRPWNEQFF.

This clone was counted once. CDR3 sequence: CASSLRGTDSYGYTF. The CDR3 nucleotides read TGTGCCAGCTCACTGCGAGGAACGGACAGCTATGGCTACACCTTC. The rearrangement uses TRBV18 and TRBJ1-2; D might be TRBD1 (6 bases). The CDR3 covers 15 residues. CDR1 and CDR2 from the germline V gene are KGHSH and LQKENI. The ends were cut back, 4 bases at V and 4 bases at J, with 16 bases in the middle.

CDR3 in DNA: TGTGCCAGCTCACGACAGGGTAAGGTGAACACTGAAGCTTTCTTT. Its protein is CASSRQGKVNTEAFF. This rearrangement joins TRBV18 to TRBJ1-1; 7 nucleotides agree with TRBD1. From germline, CDR1 is KGHSH and CDR2 LQKENI. V shed 4 bases and J 0 bases; nucleotides not matched to a gene: 5. CDR3 size: 15 residues.

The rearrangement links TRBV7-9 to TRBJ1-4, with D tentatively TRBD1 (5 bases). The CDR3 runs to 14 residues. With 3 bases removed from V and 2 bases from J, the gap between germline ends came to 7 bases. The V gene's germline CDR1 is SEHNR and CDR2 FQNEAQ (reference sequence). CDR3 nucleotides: TGTGCCAGCAGCTTGACAGTGACTAATGAAAAACTGTTTTTT. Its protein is CASSLTVTNEKLFF.

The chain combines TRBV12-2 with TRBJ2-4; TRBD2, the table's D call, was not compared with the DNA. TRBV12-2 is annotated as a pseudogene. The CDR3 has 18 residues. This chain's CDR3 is CASRFGTSGIAKENIQYF. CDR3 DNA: TGTGCAAGTCGCTTCGGGACTAGCGGGATAGCTAAGGAAAACATTCAGTACTTC.

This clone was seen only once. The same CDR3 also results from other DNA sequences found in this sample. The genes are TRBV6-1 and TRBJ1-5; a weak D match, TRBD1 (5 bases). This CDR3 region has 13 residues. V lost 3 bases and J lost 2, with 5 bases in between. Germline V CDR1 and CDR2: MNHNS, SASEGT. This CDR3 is CASSEGRNQPQHF. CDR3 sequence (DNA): TGTGCCAGCAGTGAGGGGCGCAATCAGCCCCAGCATTTT.

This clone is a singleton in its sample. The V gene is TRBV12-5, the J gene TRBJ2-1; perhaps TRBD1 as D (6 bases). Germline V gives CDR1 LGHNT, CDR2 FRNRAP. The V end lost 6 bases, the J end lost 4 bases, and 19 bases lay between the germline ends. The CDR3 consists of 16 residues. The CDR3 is CASGQRGGISYNEQFF. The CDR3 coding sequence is TGTGCTAGTGGCCAAAGAGGGGGTATCTCTTACAATGAGCAGTTCTTC. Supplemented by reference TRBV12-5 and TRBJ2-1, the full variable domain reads DARVTQTPRHKVTEMGQEVTMRCQPILGHNTVFWYRQTMMQGLELLAYFRNRAPLDDSGMPKDRFSAEMPDATLATLKIQPSEPRDSAVYFCASGQRGGISYNEQFFGPGTRLTVL.

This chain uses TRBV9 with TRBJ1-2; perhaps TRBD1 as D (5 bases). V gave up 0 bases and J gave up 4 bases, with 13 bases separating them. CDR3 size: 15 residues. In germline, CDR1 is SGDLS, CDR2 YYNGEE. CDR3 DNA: TGTGCCAGCAGCGTAGTGGGGGGTTCTCCCTATGGCTACACCTTC. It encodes CASSVVGGSPYGYTF.

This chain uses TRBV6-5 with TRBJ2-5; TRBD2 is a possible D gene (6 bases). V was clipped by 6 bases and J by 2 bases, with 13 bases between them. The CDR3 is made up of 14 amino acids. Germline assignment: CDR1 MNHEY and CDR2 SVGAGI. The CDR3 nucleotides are TGTGCCAGCAGCGACGGGGGACGACAAGAGACCCAGTACTTC. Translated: CASSDGGRQETQYF.

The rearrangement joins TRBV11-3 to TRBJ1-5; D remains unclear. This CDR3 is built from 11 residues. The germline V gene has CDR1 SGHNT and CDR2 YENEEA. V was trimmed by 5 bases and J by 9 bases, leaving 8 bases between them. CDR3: CASSLARPQHF. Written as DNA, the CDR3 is TGTGCCAGCAGCCTCGCGCGGCCCCAGCATTTT. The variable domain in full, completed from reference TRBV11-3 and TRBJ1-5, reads EAGVVQSPRYKIIEKKQPVAFWCNPISGHNTLYWYLQNLGQGPELLIRYENEEAVDDSQLPKDRFSAERLKGVDSTLKIQPAELGDSAVYLCASSLARPQHFGDGTRLSIL.

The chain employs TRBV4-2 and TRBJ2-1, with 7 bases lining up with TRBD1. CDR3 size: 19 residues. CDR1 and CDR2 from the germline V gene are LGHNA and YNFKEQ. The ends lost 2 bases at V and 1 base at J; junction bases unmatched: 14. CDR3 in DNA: TGTGCCAGCAGCCAAAATGGCTTTTTGCGGACAGGTTCCTACAATGAGCAGTTCTTC. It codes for CASSQNGFLRTGSYNEQFF.

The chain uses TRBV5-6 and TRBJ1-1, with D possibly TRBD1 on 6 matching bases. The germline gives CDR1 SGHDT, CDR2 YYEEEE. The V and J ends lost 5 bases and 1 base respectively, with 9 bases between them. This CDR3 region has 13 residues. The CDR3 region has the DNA TGTGCCAGCAGGCAGGGGTGGAACACTGAAGCTTTCTTT. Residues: CASRQGWNTEAFF.

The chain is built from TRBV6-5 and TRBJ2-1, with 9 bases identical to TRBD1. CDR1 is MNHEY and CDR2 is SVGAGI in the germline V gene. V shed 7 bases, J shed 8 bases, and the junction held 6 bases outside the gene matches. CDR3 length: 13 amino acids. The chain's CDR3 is CASKNRGRDEQFF. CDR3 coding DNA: TGTGCCAGCAAGAACAGGGGGCGAGATGAGCAGTTCTTC.

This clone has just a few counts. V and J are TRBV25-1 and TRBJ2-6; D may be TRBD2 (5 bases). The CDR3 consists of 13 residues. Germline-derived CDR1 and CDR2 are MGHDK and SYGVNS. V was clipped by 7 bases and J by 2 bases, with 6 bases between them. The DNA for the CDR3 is TGTGCCAGCACCGGGACTGGGGCCAACGTCCTGACTTTC. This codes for CASTGTGANVLTF. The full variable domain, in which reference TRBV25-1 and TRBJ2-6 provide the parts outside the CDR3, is EADIYQTPRYLVIGTGKKITLECSQTMGHDKMYWYQQDPGMELHLIHYSYGVNSTEKGDLSSESTVSRIRTEHFPLTLESARPSHTSQYLCASTGTGANVLTFGAGSRLTVL.

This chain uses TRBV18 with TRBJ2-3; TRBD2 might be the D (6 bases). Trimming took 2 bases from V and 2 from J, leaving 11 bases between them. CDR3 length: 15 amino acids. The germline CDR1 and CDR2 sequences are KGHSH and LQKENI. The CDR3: CASSPATRDTDTQYF. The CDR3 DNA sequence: TGTGCCAGCTCACCAGCGACTAGAGACACAGATACGCAGTATTTT.

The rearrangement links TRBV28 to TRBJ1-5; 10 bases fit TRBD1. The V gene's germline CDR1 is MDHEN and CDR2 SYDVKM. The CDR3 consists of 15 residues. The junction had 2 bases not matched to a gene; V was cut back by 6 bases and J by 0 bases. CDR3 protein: CASRGTGVSNQPQHF. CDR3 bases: TGTGCCAGCAGAGGGACAGGGGTTAGCAATCAGCCCCAGCATTTT.

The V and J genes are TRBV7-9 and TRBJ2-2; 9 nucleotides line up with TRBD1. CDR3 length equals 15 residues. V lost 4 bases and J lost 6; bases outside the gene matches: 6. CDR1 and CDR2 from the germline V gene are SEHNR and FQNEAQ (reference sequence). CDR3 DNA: TGTGCCAGCAGCTCCGGACAGGGGAGGGCCGGGGAGCTGTTTTTT. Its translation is CASSSGQGRAGELFF.

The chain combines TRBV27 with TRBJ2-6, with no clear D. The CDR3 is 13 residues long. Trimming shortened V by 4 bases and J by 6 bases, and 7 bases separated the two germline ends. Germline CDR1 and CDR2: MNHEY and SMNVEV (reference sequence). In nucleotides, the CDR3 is TGTGCCAGCAGTTCCTATTCGGCCAACGTCCTGACTTTC. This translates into CASSSYSANVLTF.

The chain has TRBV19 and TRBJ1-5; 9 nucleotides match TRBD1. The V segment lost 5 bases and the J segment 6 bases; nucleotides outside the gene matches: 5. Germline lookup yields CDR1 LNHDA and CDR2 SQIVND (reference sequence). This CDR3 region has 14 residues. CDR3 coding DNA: TGTGCCAGTAGTCCCGGGACAGGGCGTCAGCCCCAGCATTTT. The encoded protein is CASSPGTGRQPQHF.

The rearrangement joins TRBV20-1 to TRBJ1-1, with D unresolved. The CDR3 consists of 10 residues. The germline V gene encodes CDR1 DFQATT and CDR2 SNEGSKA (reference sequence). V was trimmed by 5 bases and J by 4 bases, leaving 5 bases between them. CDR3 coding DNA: TGCAGTGCTGGGCTCACTGAAGCTTTCTTT. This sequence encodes CSAGLTEAFF.

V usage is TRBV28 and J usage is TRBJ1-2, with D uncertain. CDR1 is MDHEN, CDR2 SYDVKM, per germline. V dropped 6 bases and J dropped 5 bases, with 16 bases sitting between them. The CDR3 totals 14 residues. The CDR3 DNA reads TGTGCCAGCAGCCCACCCGTTCGAGGATATGGCTACACCTTC. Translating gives CASSPPVRGYGYTF.

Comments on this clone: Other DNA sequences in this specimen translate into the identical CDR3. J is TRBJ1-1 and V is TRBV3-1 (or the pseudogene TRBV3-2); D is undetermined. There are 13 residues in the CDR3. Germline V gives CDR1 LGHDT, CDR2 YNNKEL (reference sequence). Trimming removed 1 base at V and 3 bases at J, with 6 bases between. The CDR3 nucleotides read TGTGCCAGCAGCCAAGGGGCACACACTGAAGCTTTCTTT. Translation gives CASSQGAHTEAFF.

The chain's CDR3 is CASSQGSGGFNTIYF. The CDR3 DNA reads TGTGCCAGCAGCCAAGGATCAGGGGGCTTTAACACCATATATTTT. The gene calls are TRBV4-2 and TRBJ1-3, with 8 positions matching TRBD1. This CDR3 comprises 15 residues. Germline V CDR1 and CDR2: LGHNA, YNFKEQ. The V segment lost 1 base and the J segment 7 bases; nucleotides outside the gene matches: 6.

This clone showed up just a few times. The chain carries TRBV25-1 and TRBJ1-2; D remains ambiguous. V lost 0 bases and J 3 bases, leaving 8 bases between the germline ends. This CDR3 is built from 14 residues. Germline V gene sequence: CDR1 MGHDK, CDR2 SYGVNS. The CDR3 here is CASSEYNRDYGYTF. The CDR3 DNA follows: TGTGCCAGCAGTGAATATAACAGAGACTATGGCTACACCTTC.